This T cell receptor beta chain stems from a study of PD-1 blockade in classical Hodgkin lymphoma. Whole-study findings and limits: TCR diversity at baseline was reported to be reduced in newly diagnosed patients relative to healthy donors. Repertoire differences have undefined causes, possibly disease activity or prior therapy.

Stated time point: newly diagnosed, previously untreated cHL patient sample. Germline-derived CDR1 and CDR2 are ENHRY and SYGVKD. CDR3 length equals 15 residues. V lost 3 bases, J lost 7 bases, and 19 bases lay in between. The data were produced by immunoSEQ multiplex PCR, yet TCRdb's version contains in-frame clones alone and is incomplete. The data contain some 26,000 clones, 85% to 95% of them singletons. For this clone: The antigen remains undetermined.

This rearrangement joins TRBV10-3 to TRBJ2-7, with D possibly being TRBD1 (5 bases). The sequence was collected from a human donor with classical Hodgkin lymphoma. Sequenced sample: peripheral blood mononuclear cells (PBMCs). The CDR3: CAISDPSQGGGEQYF. The CDR3 nucleotides are TGTGCCATCAGTGACCCCTCCCAGGGCGGCGGAGAGCAGTACTTC.